Following are 17 T cell receptor beta chains from one sample sequenced in a study of T cells in Graves' hyperthyroidism and ophthalmopathy. RNA transcripts yielded amplified TCR beta CDR3 regions. An initial round of RT-PCR targeting the TCR CDR3 relied on the HTBI primer set. TCRdb itself ran the multiplex PCR reads through MiXCR, one entry per CDR3 protein. The sample has roughly 290,000 distinct CDR3 sequences; about an eighth are singletons. Sequenced input: blood. Source of these receptors: a woman aged 30 to 39 with Graves' hyperthyroidism that later progressed to Graves' ophthalmopathy.

Ten or more counts support this clonotype. The chain links TRBV29-1 to TRBJ2-7; D is uncertain. CDR1 is SQVTM and CDR2 is ANQGSEA in the germline V gene. The CDR3 covers 13 residues. V shed 2 bases and J shed 0 bases, with 8 bases lying between them. The chain's CDR3 is CSVETVNSYEQYF. The CDR3 nucleotides read TGCAGCGTTGAAACAGTAAACTCCTACGAGCAGTACTTC.

On this clonotype: This may stem from a read error, because a much larger clone lies one nucleotide away. The CDR3 spells CASSLSLADPRPQHF. The CDR3 nucleotides are TGTGCCAGCAGCTTGAGTTTGGCAGACCCCAGGCCCCAGCATTTT. This rearrangement joins TRBV7-2 to TRBJ1-5; D gene ambiguous. V was cut by 3 bases and J by 9 bases, with 18 bases left in between. The CDR3 length is 15 residues. CDR1 SGHTA and CDR2 FQGNSA come from the germline V gene.

This chain joins TRBV5-4 and TRBJ2-1; tentatively, D is TRBD2 (6 bases). Germline CDR1 SGHNT, CDR2 YYREEE (reference sequence). This CDR3 contains 17 residues. V was trimmed by 2 bases and J by 0 bases, leaving 15 bases between them. Here the CDR3 DNA reads TGTGCCAGCAGCTTTGCTAGCGCCCTGAGCTCCTACAATGAGCAGTTCTTC. Its protein product is CASSFASALSSYNEQFF.

With respect to this clonotype: A read error may be the cause here, since a much bigger clone is one base away. This chain joins TRBV19 and TRBJ2-7; TRBD1 aligns across 11 bases. Trimming at V came to 3 bases and at J to 6 bases, leaving 7 bases not matched to a gene. Germline values: CDR1 LNHDA, CDR2 SQIVND (reference sequence). This CDR3 is built from 15 residues. DNA for the CDR3: TGTGCCAGTAGTATCGCCGGACAGGGGGCAACCGAGCAGTACTTC. Encoded protein: CASSIAGQGATEQYF.

In its sample, this clonotype was seen many times. The genes are TRBV20-1 and TRBJ2-7; D gene ambiguous. Germline CDR1 reads DFQATT; CDR2 reads SNEGSKA (reference sequence). V dropped 1 base and J dropped 2 bases, with 9 bases sitting between them. This CDR3 spans 13 amino acids. CDR3 nucleotide sequence: TGCAGTGCTAGAGTCCCTGGCGCCTACGAGCAGTACTTC. Protein sequence: CSARVPGAYEQYF.

This clonotype appeared many times. This CDR3 reads CASSERGRSYGYTF. CDR3 bases: TGTGCCAGCAGTGAACGGGGGAGAAGCTATGGCTACACCTTC. The gene calls are TRBV2 and TRBJ1-2; tentatively, D is TRBD1 (5 bases). There are 14 residues in the CDR3. Trimming took off 2 bases at V and 4 bases at J, with 11 bases between the two ends. Per germline, CDR1 SNHLY and CDR2 FYNNEI.

This clonotype has just a few counts. The CDR3 here is CASSEDSLENEQFF. CDR3 DNA sequence: TGCGCCAGCAGTGAAGATAGCCTAGAGAATGAGCAGTTCTTC. The V gene is TRBV10-2, the J gene TRBJ2-1; D is unresolved. Per the germline V gene, CDR1 is WSHSY and CDR2 is SAAADI. V was shortened by 3 bases and J by 7 bases, with 13 bases between the two germline ends. CDR3 length: 14 amino acids.

This clonotype was observed at least ten times. A much bigger clone sits one base away, suggesting this may be a read error. This sequence joins TRBV5-5 and TRBJ2-7, with 13 bases identical to TRBD2. This CDR3 has 15 residues. Trimming cost V 4 bases and J 3 bases; bases outside gene matches: 4. Looked up from germline, CDR1 is SGHKS and CDR2 is YYEKEE (reference sequence). The chain's CDR3 is CASSIGLAGVYEQYF. CDR3 in DNA: TGTGCCAGCAGCATCGGACTAGCGGGAGTCTACGAGCAGTACTTC.

This clonotype has more than one count but fewer than ten. This chain links TRBV19 with TRBJ2-4; 9 bases map to TRBD2. Per the germline V gene, CDR1 is LNHDA and CDR2 is SQIVND (reference sequence). The CDR3 covers 17 residues. V gave up 6 bases and J gave up 0 bases; unmatched junction bases: 9. The CDR3 protein is CASSRMTSGIAKNIQYF. The CDR3 nucleotides read TGTGCCAGTAGCCGAATGACTAGCGGAATAGCCAAAAACATTCAGTACTTC.

Ten or more counts support this clonotype. The V gene is TRBV13, the J gene TRBJ1-1; maybe TRBD1 (5 bases). From germline, CDR1 is PRHDT and CDR2 FYEKMQ (reference sequence). The CDR3 spans 14 residues. Deletions cut 5 bases from V and 6 bases from J, with 16 bases between. The CDR3 DNA is TGTGCCAGCAGCCCGCGGCCCAGGGTATCTGAAGCTTTCTTT. Translation: CASSPRPRVSEAFF.

This clonotype was observed at least ten times. DNA of the CDR3: TGTGCCAGTAGTATCGCCGGACAGGGGGCAAACGAGCAGTACTTC. Encoded protein: CASSIAGQGANEQYF. The chain couples TRBV19 to TRBJ2-7; 11 bases agree with TRBD1. The junction had 6 bases not matched to a gene; V was cut back by 3 bases and J by 5 bases. CDR3 length: 15 amino acids. Germline CDR1 and CDR2: LNHDA and SQIVND (reference sequence).

The table lists this clonotype with many counts. The chain couples TRBV28 to TRBJ2-7; 7 nucleotides agree with TRBD1. Germline assignment: CDR1 MDHEN and CDR2 SYDVKM. The CDR3 sequence is 15 residues long. V lost 1 base and J lost 3; bases outside the gene matches: 6. CDR3 sequence: CASSLSTGLYYEQYF. In DNA, the CDR3 is TGTGCCAGCAGTTTATCGACAGGGCTCTACTACGAGCAGTACTTC. Combining the CDR3 with reference TRBV28 and TRBJ2-7 gives the whole variable domain DVKVTQSSRYLVKRTGEKVFLECVQDMDHENMFWYRQDPGLGLRLIYFSYDVKMKEKGDIPEGYSVSREKKERFSLILESASTNQTSMYLCASSLSTGLYYEQYFGPGTRLTVT.

This clonotype was seen more than once but under ten times. The chain uses TRBV3-1 and TRBJ1-3; D is unresolved. Trimming pared 1 base from V and 3 bases from J, leaving 4 bases between. The CDR3 contains 13 residues. Germline V gene lookup returns CDR1 LGHDT and CDR2 YNNKEL (reference sequence). CDR3 sequence (DNA): TGTGCCAGCAGCCAAGTTAATGGAAACACCATATATTTT. It translates to CASSQVNGNTIYF.

The table lists this clonotype with many counts. J is TRBJ1-2 and V is TRBV12-3 or TRBV12-4; 8 bases match TRBD1. J was trimmed by 4 bases and V by 6 bases; bases with no gene match: 10. The CDR3 is 15 amino acids. The CDR3 DNA follows: TGTGCCAGCAGCGATCCGGGACAGGACTCCTATGGCTACACCTTC. Its translation: CASSDPGQDSYGYTF.

This clonotype was picked up many times. The V call is TRBV20-1, the J call TRBJ2-5; no definite D call. The CDR3 runs 13 residues. The germline V gene has CDR1 DFQATT and CDR2 SNEGSKA (reference sequence). Trimming removed 6 bases at V and 1 base at J, with 12 bases between. The CDR3 bases are TGCAGTGCCACGGGCAGGACCCAAGAGACCCAGTACTTC. Encoded protein: CSATGRTQETQYF.

This clonotype was found many times. The V and J genes are TRBV6-2 or TRBV6-3 and TRBJ2-5, with 13 bases matching TRBD2. V lost 6 bases to trimming and J lost 2 bases; unmatched junction nucleotides: 6. Germline V gene sequence: CDR1 MNHEY, CDR2 SVGEGT. The CDR3 extends over 16 amino acids. The CDR3 spells CASSIGTSGEQETQYF. Here the CDR3 DNA reads TGTGCCAGCAGCATCGGGACTAGCGGGGAACAAGAGACCCAGTACTTC.

This clonotype was counted between two and nine times. The chain couples TRBV2 to TRBJ2-3, with 11 bases lining up with TRBD2. There are 15 residues in the CDR3. The ends lost 9 bases at V and 5 bases at J; junction bases unmatched: 10. Per the germline V gene, CDR1 is SNHLY and CDR2 is FYNNEI. CDR3 DNA sequence: TGTGCCAGTAGAGGGCTAGCGGGAGGCGGAGATACGCAGTATTTT. Its translation is CASRGLAGGGDTQYF.